Sequencing of this T cell receptor (beta chain) was carried out in a study of T cells after yellow fever vaccination. With respect to this clonotype: Mismatch with germline at one junction end may stem from a read error.

Germline CDR1 and CDR2: SGHVS and FNYEAQ. The length of the CDR3 is 15 residues. In making TCR cDNA, 5'RACE template switching added a universal primer site and UMIs to it. TCRdb ran MiXCR on the 5' RACE reads and lists one entry per CDR3 protein. The sample comprises some 600,000 distinct CDR3 sequences, about 15% of which are singletons, and approximately 15% rests with the top ten. This rearrangement joins TRBV7-6 to TRBJ2-1; D could derive from TRBD1 or TRBD2 (5 bases each). Sample: PBMCs, taken 4 to 6 days after the first yellow fever vaccination. The clonotype comes from a man in his late teens or twenties who received the YFV17D yellow fever vaccine. CDR3 DNA sequence: TGTGCCAGCAGCCCTGGGTGGAGGCCGGACAAGGAGCAGTTCTTC. It translates to CASSPGWRPDKEQFF.